This paragraph covers one TCR beta chain sequence. The antigen it recognizes is unknown. No much larger clone is present one base from it, and per-base qualities are unavailable. This record comes from a study of blood T cell repertoires in COVID-19 (dated by TCRdb to about 2020). Looking at the study overall: Samples from collaborators originated in the United States, Italy and Spain and spanned both the acute and convalescent phases of COVID-19. The prospective study material was composed of cDNA or gDNA derived from T cells, B-cell-depleted T cells, or PBMCs. Deeply sampled blood TCRbeta repertoires from subjects exposed to, actively infected with, or recovered from COVID-19 were included in the dataset. The repertoires were released in a freely available public database intended as a resource for research on the immune response to SARS-CoV-2. The samples were drawn from the first 160 participants of the ongoing ImmuneRACE study and from 1,200 or so subjects provided by 6 global collaborators. The sample metadata nearly always contained a de-identified subject ID, COVID-19 status, age in years and sex. Where available, HLA class I and class II types were obtained from metadata supplied by the sample provider rather than from assay-based typing.

TCRbeta CDR3 regions were amplified from genomic DNA using the immunoSEQ Assay, a bias-controlled multiplex PCR. In the authors' own workflow: Nucleated cell counts per sample were estimated from amplification of reference gene primers within the assay. To quantify the absolute abundance of each unique TCRbeta CDR3 rearrangement, sequence reads were collapsed and filtered. For each sample, productive Simpson clonality was calculated by taking the square root of Simpson's diversity index across productive rearrangements. As stored in TCRdb, this immuneACCESS dataset retains in-frame rearrangements with V and J assigned. A fraction of the clones does not appear; measured against another copy, unresolved V genes explain less than half of the discrepancy, and the remainder lacks a known reason. Clone size and the V and J calls come from that table; the DNA yielded D and trimming. This sample holds about 170,000 clones; about 82% were observed only once. Approximately 8% of the sample comes from the top ten.

The full study reports these points: The quantity of clinical and demographic metadata differed by source and by participant and was supplied without curation.

One collaborating source in Seattle enrolled patients while the patients were actively infected and followed the patients over time throughout the course of disease. The collaborating institutions used their own protocols to collect whole blood in K2EDTA tubes. For TCRbeta analysis, collaborator samples were shipped as frozen whole blood, as isolated PBMCs, or as DNA extracted from either sample type. Sequenced input: peripheral blood. The sequence derives from a woman aged 80 or older with COVID-19, enrolled during active disease.

The CDR3: CASSLRSPETRTDTQYF. The bases are TGCGCCAGCAGCCTACGGTCACCCGAGACTAGGACAGATACGCAGTATTTT. The rearrangement joined TRBV4-1 to TRBJ2-3; TRBD2 is a weak D gene call, 6 bases matching. From the cysteine up to the phenylalanine, the CDR3 has a length of 17 residues. Just the 51-base CDR3 DNA is kept, in frame starting at base 1. From a lookup of the germline V gene, CDR1 and CDR2 are MGHRA and YSYEKL. V is cut by 4 bases and J by 3 bases, and the space between the germline ends is 20 bases.